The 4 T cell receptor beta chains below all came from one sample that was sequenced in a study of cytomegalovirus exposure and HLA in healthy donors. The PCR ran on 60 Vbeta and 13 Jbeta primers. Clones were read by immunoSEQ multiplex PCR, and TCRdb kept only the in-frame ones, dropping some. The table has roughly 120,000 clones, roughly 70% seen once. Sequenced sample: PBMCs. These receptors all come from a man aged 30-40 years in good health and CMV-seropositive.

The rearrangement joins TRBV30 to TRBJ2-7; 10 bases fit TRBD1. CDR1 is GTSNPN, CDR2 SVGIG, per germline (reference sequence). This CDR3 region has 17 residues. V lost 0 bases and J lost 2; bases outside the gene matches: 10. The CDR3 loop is CAWSVIKGDRGPYEQYF. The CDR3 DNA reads TGTGCCTGGAGTGTAATTAAGGGGGACAGGGGACCCTACGAGCAGTACTTC.

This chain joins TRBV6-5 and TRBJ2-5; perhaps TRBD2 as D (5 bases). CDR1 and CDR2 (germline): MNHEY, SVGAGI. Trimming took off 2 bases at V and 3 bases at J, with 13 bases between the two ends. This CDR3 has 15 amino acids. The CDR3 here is CASSYRPGMEETQYF. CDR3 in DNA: TGTGCCAGCAGTTACAGGCCGGGGATGGAAGAGACCCAGTACTTC.

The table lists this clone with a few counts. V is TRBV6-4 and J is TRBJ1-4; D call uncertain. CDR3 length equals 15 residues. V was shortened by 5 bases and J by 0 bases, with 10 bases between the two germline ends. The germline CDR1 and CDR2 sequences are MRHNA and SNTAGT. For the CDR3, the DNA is TGTGCCAGCAGTCGTGCGGGGACAACTAATGAAAAACTGTTTTTT. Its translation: CASSRAGTTNEKLFF.

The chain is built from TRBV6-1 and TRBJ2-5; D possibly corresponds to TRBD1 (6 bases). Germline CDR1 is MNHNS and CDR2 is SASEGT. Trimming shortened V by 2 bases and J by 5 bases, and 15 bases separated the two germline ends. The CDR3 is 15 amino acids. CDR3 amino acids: CASSERGQLRETQYF. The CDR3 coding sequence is TGTGCCAGCAGTGAACGAGGACAGTTGAGGGAGACCCAGTACTTC.